This TCR beta chain emerged from a study of T cell changes during pregnancy in multiple sclerosis. The assay was immunoSEQ multiplex PCR, and TCRdb's table has in-frame clones only and misses some. The sample includes just under 65,000 clones, approximately 94% seen only once; the top ten take more than 3%. The sequencing here drew on CD8+ T cells from peripheral blood mononuclear cells, taken in the second trimester of pregnancy. The receptor's source is a female donor with multiple sclerosis, enrolled in a pregnancy study.

The chain's CDR3 is CASSDLPGVEQYF. CDR3 DNA: TGTGCCAGCTCCGACCTTCCAGGGGTCGAGCAGTACTTC. The rearrangement joins TRBV6-4 to TRBJ2-7; a weak D match, TRBD1 (6 bases). The CDR3 totals 13 residues. Per the germline V gene, CDR1 is MRHNA and CDR2 is SNTAGT. The V end was cut by 8 bases, the J end by 6 bases, with 17 bases between.